A single sample is the source of the 26 T cell receptor beta chains below, sequenced in a study of regulatory T cells in long-lasting Graves disease. Arm-PCR with iRepertoire HTBI primers amplified the CDR3 regions for these TCR beta libraries. TCRdb redid the calling of the multiplex PCR reads with MiXCR, one entry per CDR3 protein. The data contain about 350,000 distinct CDR3 sequences, 15% to 20% of them singletons. As for time point: newly diagnosed GD, antithyroid drugs for less than 3 months. PBMCs provided the RNA from which the TCR library was made. These records were also assigned to another study, of T cells in Graves' hyperthyroidism and ophthalmopathy.

This specimen consisted of peripheral blood mononuclear cells (PBMCs), obtained at new diagnosis, from a patient treated with antithyroid drugs. Receptors originate from a man in his forties or fifties with Graves disease.

This clonotype was recorded at least ten times. The gene calls are TRBV2 and TRBJ2-7; the D is unclear. CDR3 size: 11 residues. Germline V CDR1 and CDR2: SNHLY, FYNNEI. Trimming took off 2 bases at V and 7 bases at J, with 6 bases between the two ends. The CDR3 coding sequence is TGTGCCAGCAGTGAAAGGTGGGAGCAGTACTTC. Encoded protein: CASSERWEQYF.

This clonotype has a handful of counts. The chain joins TRBV12-3 or TRBV12-4 to TRBJ2-2; D uncertain. The germline V and J ends were trimmed by 3 bases and 9 bases, with 8 bases remaining between them. This CDR3 is 12 amino acids long. The CDR3 bases are TGTGCCAGCAGTTTTAGTACCCGGGAGCTGTTTTTT. Its translation: CASSFSTRELFF.

This clonotype was seen many times. A much larger clonotype is one base distant, so this may be a read error. This chain links TRBV6-1 with TRBJ2-7; D ambiguous. This CDR3 comprises 16 residues. The germline gives CDR1 MNHNS, CDR2 SASEGT. The CDR3: CTSSTHVGQSSYEQYF. In DNA form, the CDR3 reads TGTACCAGCAGTACCCACGTGGGCCAGAGCTCCTACGAGCAGTACTTC.

This clonotype was observed many times. The chain carries TRBV5-1 and TRBJ2-2; no clear D gene. The V gene lost 4 bases and the J gene lost 3 bases, with 13 bases spanning the gap. Germline CDR1 is SGHRS and CDR2 is YFSETQ. The CDR3 runs 15 residues. DNA of the CDR3: TGCGCCAGCAGCGCCTCCCCAAGGGACACCGGGGAGCTGTTTTTT. Amino acid sequence: CASSASPRDTGELFF.

As to this clonotype: A read error may explain this, as a much larger clone is one base away. The rearrangement links TRBV10-3 to TRBJ2-2; D not certain. The CDR3 has 11 amino acids. Per the germline V gene, CDR1 is ENHRY and CDR2 is SYGVKD. CDR3 in amino acids: CAVSRTGELFF. In nucleotides, the CDR3 is TGTGCCGTCAGTCGCACCGGGGAGCTGTTTTTT.

This clonotype appeared many times. CDR3 residues: CASSLRQVPSPLHF. CDR3 DNA: TGCGCCAGCAGCTTGAGACAGGTGCCTTCACCCCTCCACTTT. V is TRBV5-1 and J is TRBJ1-6, with TRBD1 as a possible D gene (6 bases). Germline loops: CDR1 SGHRS, CDR2 YFSETQ. Trimming took 1 base from V and 9 from J, leaving 11 bases between them. The CDR3 is 14 residues long.

The sample holds a few counts of this clonotype. The chain employs TRBV12-3 or TRBV12-4 and TRBJ2-2, with TRBD2 matching over 7 bases. After removal of 0 bases from V and 5 bases from J, the junction contained 6 bases not matched to a gene. The CDR3 has 16 residues. CDR3 region: CASSLAGGTFTGELFF. CDR3 DNA sequence: TGTGCCAGCAGTTTAGCGGGGGGGACTTTTACCGGGGAGCTGTTTTTT.

This clonotype was seen a handful of times. The J gene is TRBJ1-2, the V gene TRBV20-1, with D tentatively TRBD1 (5 bases). From germline, CDR1 is DFQATT and CDR2 SNEGSKA (reference sequence). V shed 5 bases and J shed 2 bases, with 18 bases lying between them. The CDR3 contains 15 residues. CDR3 sequence reads: CSAFRRDGVNYGYTF. Here the CDR3 DNA reads TGCAGTGCTTTTAGACGGGACGGGGTGAACTATGGCTACACCTTC.

On this clonotype itself: A much larger clone lies a single base off, so this may be a read error. The chain combines TRBV2 with TRBJ1-5, with D maybe TRBD1 (6 bases). V was clipped by 7 bases and J by 4 bases, with 14 bases between them. The CDR3 loop spans 14 amino acids. Germline V gives CDR1 SNHLY, CDR2 FYNNEI. CDR3 region: CASNRGRGNQPQHF. CDR3 sequence (DNA): TGTGCCAGCAATAGGGGCAGGGGTAATCAGCCCCAGCATTTT.

V gene TRBV5-5 combines with J gene TRBJ1-6; no reliable D call. V lost 6 bases, J lost 5 bases, and 6 bases lay in between. This CDR3 has 12 residues. Germline values: CDR1 SGHKS, CDR2 YYEKEE (reference sequence). CDR3 sequence reads: CASKQDNSPLHF. The CDR3 region has the DNA TGTGCCAGCAAGCAGGATAATTCACCCCTCCACTTT.

This clonotype came up many times. This sequence joins TRBV30 and TRBJ1-1, with D unresolved. Deletions cut 2 bases from V and 8 bases from J, with 12 bases between. Germline CDR1 is GTSNPN and CDR2 is SVGIG (reference sequence). The CDR3 spans 12 residues. The CDR3 region has the DNA TGTGCCTGGAGTACTCAGGTTAGGGAAGCTTTCTTT. It is translated as CAWSTQVREAFF. Together with reference TRBV30 and TRBJ1-1, the CDR3 gives the full variable domain: SQTIHQWPATLVQPVGSPLSLECTVEGTSNPNLYWYRQAAGRGLQLLFYSVGIGQISSEVPQNLSASRPQDRQFILSSKKLLLSDSGFYLCAWSTQVREAFFGQGTRLTVV.

In its sample, this clonotype was seen many times. The rearrangement links TRBV7-2 to TRBJ2-5, with a weak D call TRBD2 (5 bases). The CDR3 spans 13 residues. The germline V gene has CDR1 SGHTA and CDR2 FQGNSA. V lost 1 base and J lost 7, with 10 bases in between. This CDR3 is CASSLGARGTQYF. In DNA form, the CDR3 reads TGTGCCAGCAGCTTAGGGGCACGGGGGACCCAGTACTTC.

This clonotype occurred many times. The chain employs TRBV10-3 and TRBJ1-5, with D unresolved. Trimming shortened V by 6 bases and J by 4 bases, and 10 bases separated the two germline ends. The CDR3 consists of 13 residues. Germline V CDR1 and CDR2: ENHRY, SYGVKD. The CDR3 loop is CAIRKEQNQPQHF. CDR3 DNA: TGTGCCATCAGGAAGGAACAGAATCAGCCCCAGCATTTT.

This clonotype has only a few counts. This chain uses TRBV7-9 with TRBJ2-1, with TRBD1 as a possible D gene (6 bases). Per germline, CDR1 SEHNR and CDR2 FQNEAQ (reference sequence). This CDR3 is built from 15 residues. Trimming took off 7 bases at V and 3 bases at J, with 16 bases between the two ends. For the CDR3, the DNA is TGTGCCAGCACTCGGGACATAAAATTCTACAATGAGCAGTTCTTC. Translation: CASTRDIKFYNEQFF.

The chain is built from TRBV6-1 and TRBJ1-2; D unresolved. Germline V gene lookup returns CDR1 MNHNS and CDR2 SASEGT. The CDR3 contains 14 residues. V was trimmed by 8 bases and J by 5 bases, leaving 18 bases between them. The CDR3 spells CASRRSFNEYGYTF. The DNA for the CDR3 is TGTGCCAGCCGACGTAGTTTCAACGAGTATGGCTACACCTTC.

With regard to this clonotype: A much larger clone is a single base away; this may be a read error. The gene calls are TRBV7-2 and TRBJ2-7; D perhaps matches TRBD2 (6 bases). V lost 1 base to trimming and J lost 3 bases, with 16 bases between them. From germline, CDR1 is SGHTA and CDR2 FQGNSA. This CDR3 region has 16 residues. The CDR3: CASSLGGVGEVYEQYF. CDR3 DNA: TGTGCCAGCAGCTTAGGGGGGGTAGGGGAGGTCTACGAGCAGTACTTC.

The chain uses TRBV5-1 and TRBJ1-1, with 7 nucleotides matching TRBD1. V dropped 1 base and J dropped 7; count of bases not matched to a gene: 4. Germline values: CDR1 SGHRS, CDR2 YFSETQ. The CDR3 extends over 13 amino acids. The CDR3 loop is CASSLFYRGEAFF. The CDR3, as DNA: TGCGCCAGCAGCTTGTTTTACAGGGGTGAAGCTTTCTTT.

This clonotype was recorded at least ten times. This chain connects TRBV28 to TRBJ2-3; 8 bases are a match to TRBD2. The CDR3 runs to 15 residues. V lost 5 bases to trimming and J lost 2 bases; unmatched junction nucleotides: 6. Looked up from germline, CDR1 is MDHEN and CDR2 is SYDVKM. The CDR3 reads CASSHLSGATDTQYF. CDR3 coding DNA: TGTGCCAGCAGTCACCTTAGCGGGGCCACAGATACGCAGTATTTT.

At least ten counts were recorded for this clonotype. This rearrangement joins TRBV9 to TRBJ2-7; TRBD2 matches at 7 bases. Germline CDR1 is SGDLS and CDR2 is YYNGEE. J lost 6 bases, V lost 2 bases, and 5 bases had no gene match. The CDR3 is 13 amino acids. CDR3 nucleotides: TGTGCCAGCAGCGTTGGCGGGGGTCGCGAGCAGTACTTC. Protein: CASSVGGGREQYF.

This clonotype was picked up many times. The chain combines TRBV7-3 with TRBJ2-7, with TRBD2 identical over 10 bases. CDR1 is SGHTA and CDR2 is FQGTGA in the germline V gene. With 1 base clipped from V and 4 bases from J, the junction kept 4 bases outside the gene matches. CDR3 length: 15 amino acids. DNA of the CDR3: TGTGCCAGCAGCTTAAGGCGGGGACTAGCGTACGAGCAGTACTTC. Translation gives CASSLRRGLAYEQYF.

This clonotype was observed many times. The chain has TRBV7-9 and TRBJ2-5; D gene ambiguous. Germline V CDR1 and CDR2: SEHNR, FQNEAQ (reference sequence). The CDR3 loop spans 13 amino acids. The ends were cut back, 3 bases at V and 5 bases at J, with 10 bases in the middle. The CDR3 region is CASSFRARETQYF. CDR3 DNA: TGTGCCAGCAGCTTCCGGGCGCGGGAGACCCAGTACTTC. The full variable domain, in which reference TRBV7-9 and TRBJ2-5 provide the parts outside the CDR3, is DTGVSQNPRHKITKRGQNVTFRCDPISEHNRLYWYRQTLGQGPEFLTYFQNEAQLEKSRLLSDRFSAERPKGSFSTLEIQRTEQGDSAMYLCASSFRARETQYFGPGTRLLVL.

Many counts were recorded for this clonotype. The genes are TRBV28 and TRBJ1-2; the D is unclear. The CDR3 runs 15 residues. Per germline, CDR1 MDHEN and CDR2 SYDVKM. V lost 6 bases and J lost 8, with 22 bases in between. CDR3 DNA: TGTGCCAGCAGCCCCCCGGGAACAGCCTCGGGGGGCTACACCTTC. As protein: CASSPPGTASGGYTF.

This clonotype was seen many times. The gene calls are TRBV28 and TRBJ2-1; 11 positions agree with TRBD2. CDR1 MDHEN and CDR2 SYDVKM come from the germline V gene. The J segment lost 1 base and the V segment lost 6 bases, leaving 2 bases of the junction unmatched. The CDR3 loop spans 15 amino acids. The CDR3: CASRRTSGSYNEQFF. In DNA form, the CDR3 reads TGTGCCAGCAGACGGACTAGCGGGTCCTACAATGAGCAGTTCTTC.

This clonotype occurred many times. CDR3 DNA: TGTGCCAGCAGTTTCCCCGCGGGGGCCGCCGGGGAGCTGTTTTTT. Translation: CASSFPAGAAGELFF. J is TRBJ2-2 and V is TRBV12-3 or TRBV12-4; D perhaps matches TRBD2 (7 bases). V lost 3 bases and J lost 6, with 14 bases in between. The CDR3 runs 15 residues.

This clonotype has only one observation. A single base is all that separates this from a far larger clone, so a read error is likely. The chain links TRBV7-2 to TRBJ1-2; TRBD1 agrees at 7 bases. This CDR3 has 13 residues. The V gene's germline CDR1 is SGHTA and CDR2 FQGNSA. CDR3 in amino acids: CASTPTGYYDYTF. The DNA for the CDR3 is TGTGCCAGCACTCCGACAGGGTACTATGACTACACCTTC.

This clonotype was seen ten or more times. This chain connects TRBV20-1 to TRBJ2-3; 14 positions agree with TRBD2. The trim removed 0 bases at V and 1 base at J, leaving 3 bases unmatched. The germline V gene has CDR1 DFQATT and CDR2 SNEGSKA (reference sequence). CDR3 length equals 17 residues. The CDR3 sequence is CSARDEGLAGGTDTQYF. Written as DNA, the CDR3 is TGCAGTGCTAGAGATGAGGGACTAGCGGGGGGCACAGATACGCAGTATTTT.